Sequencing of this T cell receptor beta chain was carried out in a study of technical replicates of blood from several donors. Losses at the gene ends were 3 bases for V and 0 bases for J; bases not matched to a gene: 8. Germline V gene data show CDR1 as SGHRS and CDR2 as YFSETQ. The CDR3 runs 18 residues. This table comes from immunoSEQ multiplex PCR, and its TCRdb copy is limited to in-frame clones, with some not included. The sample lists 60,000 to 85,000 clones, roughly 90% occurring once. The rearrangement joins TRBV5-1 to TRBJ2-1; the match to TRBD2 covers 11 bases. Material for sequencing was T cells isolated from PBMCs. The TCR was taken from a human donor in good health. The CDR3 DNA is TGCGCCAGCAGCTCCCACTTAGCGGGAGGGGGCTCCTACAATGAGCAGTTCTTC. This codes for CASSSHLAGGGSYNEQFF.